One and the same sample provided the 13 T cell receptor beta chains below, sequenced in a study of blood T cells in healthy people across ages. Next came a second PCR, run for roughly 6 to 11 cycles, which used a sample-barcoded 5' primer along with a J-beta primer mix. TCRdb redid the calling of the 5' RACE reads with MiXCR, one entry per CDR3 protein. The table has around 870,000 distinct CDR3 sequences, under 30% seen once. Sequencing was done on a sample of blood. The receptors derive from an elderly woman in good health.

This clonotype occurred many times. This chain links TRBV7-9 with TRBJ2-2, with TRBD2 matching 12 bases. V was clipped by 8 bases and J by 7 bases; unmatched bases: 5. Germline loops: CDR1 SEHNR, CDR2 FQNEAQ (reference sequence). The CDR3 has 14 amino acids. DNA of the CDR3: TGTGCCAGCGGTTCGGGACTAGCGGGCGGGGAGCTGTTTTTT. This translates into CASGSGLAGGELFF.

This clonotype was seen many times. CDR3 residues: CASSLARGETQYF. The CDR3 DNA reads as TGTGCCAGCAGCTTAGCAAGGGGCGAGACCCAGTACTTC. The chain uses TRBV7-2 and TRBJ2-5; possible D gene TRBD1, 5 bases. The CDR3 extends over 13 amino acids. Germline CDR1 SGHTA, CDR2 FQGNSA. Trimming took off 0 bases at V and 5 bases at J, with 7 bases between the two ends.

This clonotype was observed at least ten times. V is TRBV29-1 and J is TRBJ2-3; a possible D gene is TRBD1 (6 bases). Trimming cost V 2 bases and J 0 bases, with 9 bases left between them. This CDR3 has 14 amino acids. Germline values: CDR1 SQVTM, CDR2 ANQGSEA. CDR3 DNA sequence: TGCAGCGTTGAAATGGGGGCAAGCACAGATACGCAGTATTTT. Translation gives CSVEMGASTDTQYF.

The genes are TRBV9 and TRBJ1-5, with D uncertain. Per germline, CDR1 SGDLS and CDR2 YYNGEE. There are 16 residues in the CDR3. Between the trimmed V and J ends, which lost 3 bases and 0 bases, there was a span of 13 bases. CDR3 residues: CASSATAKISNQPQHF. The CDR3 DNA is TGTGCCAGCAGCGCCACGGCCAAGATTAGCAATCAGCCCCAGCATTTT.

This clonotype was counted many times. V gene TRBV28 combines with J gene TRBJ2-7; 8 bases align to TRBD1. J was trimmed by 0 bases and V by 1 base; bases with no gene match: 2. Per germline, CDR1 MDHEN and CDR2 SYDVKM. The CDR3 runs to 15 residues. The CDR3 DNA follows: TGTGCCAGCAGTTTATTCCAGGGGGCCTCCTACGAGCAGTACTTC. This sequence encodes CASSLFQGASYEQYF.

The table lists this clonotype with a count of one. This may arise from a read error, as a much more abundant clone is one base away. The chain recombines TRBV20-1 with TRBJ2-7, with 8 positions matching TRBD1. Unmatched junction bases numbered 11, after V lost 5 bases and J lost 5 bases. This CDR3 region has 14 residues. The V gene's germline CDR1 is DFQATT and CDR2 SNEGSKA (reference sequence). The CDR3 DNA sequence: TGCAGTGCTCCACCGGAACAGGGGGACGACGAGCAGTACTTC. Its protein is CSAPPEQGDDEQYF.

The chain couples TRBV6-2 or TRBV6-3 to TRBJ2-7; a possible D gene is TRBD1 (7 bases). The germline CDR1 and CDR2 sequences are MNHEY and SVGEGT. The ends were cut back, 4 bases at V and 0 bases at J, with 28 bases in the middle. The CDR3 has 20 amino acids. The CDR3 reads CASSWTLGGARGFHSYEQYF. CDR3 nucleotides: TGTGCCAGCAGTTGGACTTTAGGAGGGGCCAGGGGGTTCCACTCCTACGAGCAGTACTTC.

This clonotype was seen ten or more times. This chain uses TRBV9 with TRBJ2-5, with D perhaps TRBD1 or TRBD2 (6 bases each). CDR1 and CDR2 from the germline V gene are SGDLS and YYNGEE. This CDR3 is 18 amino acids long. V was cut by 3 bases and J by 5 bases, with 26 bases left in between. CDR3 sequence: CASSEPRGSGGLLETQYF. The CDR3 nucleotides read TGTGCCAGCAGCGAACCCCGTGGTAGTGGGGGGCTTCTGGAGACCCAGTACTTC.

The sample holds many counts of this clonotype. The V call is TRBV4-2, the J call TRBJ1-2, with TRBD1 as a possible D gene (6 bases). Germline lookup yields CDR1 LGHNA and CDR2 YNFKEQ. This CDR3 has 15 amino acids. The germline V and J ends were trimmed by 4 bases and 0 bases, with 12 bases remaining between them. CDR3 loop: CASSPGHQPNYGYTF. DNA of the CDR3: TGTGCCAGCAGCCCGGGACACCAACCTAACTATGGCTACACCTTC.

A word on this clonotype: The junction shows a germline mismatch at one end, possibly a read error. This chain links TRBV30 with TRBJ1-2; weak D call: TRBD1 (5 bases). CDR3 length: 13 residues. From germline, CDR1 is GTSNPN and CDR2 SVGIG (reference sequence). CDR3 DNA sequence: TGTGCCTGGAGTTGGGGGGGGTGGAATGGCTGCACCTTC. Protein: CAWSWGGWNGCTF.

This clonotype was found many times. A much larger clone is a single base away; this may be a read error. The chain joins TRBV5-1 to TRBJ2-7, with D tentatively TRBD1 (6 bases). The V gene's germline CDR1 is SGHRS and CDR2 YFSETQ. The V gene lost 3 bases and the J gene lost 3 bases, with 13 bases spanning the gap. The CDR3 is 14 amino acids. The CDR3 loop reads CASSWAGDLYEQYF. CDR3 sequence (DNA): TGCGCCAGCAGCTGGGCAGGGGACCTCTACGAGCAGTACTTC. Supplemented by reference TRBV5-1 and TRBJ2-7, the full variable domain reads KAGVTQTPRYLIKTRGQQVTLSCSPISGHRSVSWYQQTPGQGLQFLFEYFSETQRNKGNFPGRFSGRQFSNSRSEMNVSTLELGDSALYLCASSWAGDLYEQYFGPGTRLTVT.

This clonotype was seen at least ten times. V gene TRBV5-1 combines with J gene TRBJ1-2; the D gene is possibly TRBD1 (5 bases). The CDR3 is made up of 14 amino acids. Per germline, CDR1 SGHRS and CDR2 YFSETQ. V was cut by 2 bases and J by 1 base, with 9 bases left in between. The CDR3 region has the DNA TGCGCCAGCAGCTTAGAGACAGATAACTATGGCTACACCTTC. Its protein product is CASSLETDNYGYTF. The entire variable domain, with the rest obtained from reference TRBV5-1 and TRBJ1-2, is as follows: KAGVTQTPRYLIKTRGQQVTLSCSPISGHRSVSWYQQTPGQGLQFLFEYFSETQRNKGNFPGRFSGRQFSNSRSEMNVSTLELGDSALYLCASSLETDNYGYTFGSGTRLTVV.

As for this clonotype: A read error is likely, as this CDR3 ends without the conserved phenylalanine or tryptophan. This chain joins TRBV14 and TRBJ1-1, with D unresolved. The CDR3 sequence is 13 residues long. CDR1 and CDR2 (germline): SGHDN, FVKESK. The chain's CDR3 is CASRQGLNTEAFI. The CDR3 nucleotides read TGTGCCAGCAGGCAAGGGCTGAACACTGAAGCTTTCATT.